The sequence of this TCR beta chain was determined in a study of blood T cell repertoires in COVID-19. Some clones are missing from TCRdb's copy, which holds only in-frame ones; the method was immunoSEQ multiplex PCR. The sample has around 99,000 clones, 80% to 90% seen once; the top ten hold around 8%. Per the germline V gene, CDR1 is SGHNT and CDR2 is YYREEE (reference sequence). The V gene lost 1 base and the J gene lost 5 bases, with 10 bases spanning the gap. This CDR3 region has 13 residues. The rearrangement links TRBV5-4 to TRBJ2-7; D is unclear. The TCR sequence derives from a woman older than 75 with active or convalescent COVID-19. Sequencing used peripheral blood. The CDR3 nucleotides are TGTGCCAGCAGCTTGCCAGGTAGGAACGAGCAGTACTTC. Protein product: CASSLPGRNEQYF.